This is a list of T cell receptor beta chains from one sample in a study of OX40 agonist ivuxolimab in advanced cancers. Clones were read by immunoSEQ multiplex PCR, and TCRdb kept only the in-frame ones, dropping some. The table has tens of thousands of clones, approximately 80% seen once. The material sequenced was CD4+ or CD8+ T cells sorted from blood, taken in a trial of the OX40 agonist ivuxolimab. The receptors derive from an adult with an advanced solid tumor such as melanoma, head and neck, liver or kidney cancer. The CDR3 runs from the conserved cysteine through the conserved F or W. A D gene is named only where the DNA matches it firmly. Where a row states a size, it is once, few, many or the class of an expanded clone; other rows omit it.

size	V	J	D	DNA	CDR3
NA	TRBV6-4	TRBJ2-3	TRBD2	TGTGCCAGCAGTGACCCGACTAGCGGGGCAGATACGCAGTATTTT	CASSDPTSGADTQYF
NA	TRBV28	TRBJ1-1	TRBD1	TGTGCCAGCCGAAGGGACAGGAACACTGAAGCTTTCTTT	CASRRDRNTEAFF
once	TRBV27	TRBJ2-7	TRBD2	TGTGCCAGCAGTTCCTTGGGTAGCGGGTCCTACGAGCAGTACTTC	CASSSLGSGSYEQYF
NA	TRBV28	TRBJ1-4	NA	TGTGCCAGCATGCATGAAAAACTGTTTTTT	CASMHEKLFF
NA	TRBV4-2	TRBJ2-3	NA	TGTGCCAGCAGCCAAGAAATGGGGCAAAGCACAGATACGCAGTATTTT	CASSQEMGQSTDTQYF
NA	TRBV9	TRBJ2-7	TRBD2	TGTGCCAGCAGCGTAGCTAGCGGGGGATACGAGCAGTACTTC	CASSVASGGYEQYF
NA	TRBV19	TRBJ1-5	NA	TGTGCCAGTAGTCGGCAGGGCCAAGGGAAGCCCCAGCATTTT	CASSRQGQGKPQHF
NA	TRBV15	TRBJ2-2	NA	TGTGCCACCAGCAGAGGCATCGGTGGGGGGGAGCTGTTTTTT	CATSRGIGGGELFF
few	TRBV7-2	TRBJ1-4	NA	TGTGCCAGCAGCCGGGGAGGACTCGATGAAAAACTGTTTTTT	CASSRGGLDEKLFF
few	TRBV2	TRBJ1-5	NA	TGTGCCAGCAGTGCCGGGCAGGCCCGTCAGCCCCAGCATTTT	CASSAGQARQPQHF
NA	TRBV28	TRBJ1-5	NA	TGTGCCAGCAGTTTAGCAGGGAATCAGCCCCAGCATTTT	CASSLAGNQPQHF
NA	TRBV28	TRBJ2-4	NA	TGTGCCACCCTCGGGGGTGGGGTGAACATTCAGTACTTC	CATLGGGVNIQYF